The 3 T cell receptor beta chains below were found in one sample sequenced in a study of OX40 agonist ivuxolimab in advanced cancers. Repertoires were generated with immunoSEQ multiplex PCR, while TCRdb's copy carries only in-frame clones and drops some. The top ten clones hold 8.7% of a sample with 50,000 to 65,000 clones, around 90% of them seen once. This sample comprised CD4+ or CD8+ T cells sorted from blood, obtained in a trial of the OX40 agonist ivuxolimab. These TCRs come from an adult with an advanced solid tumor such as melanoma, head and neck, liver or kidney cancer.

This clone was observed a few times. The CDR3 bases are TGTGCCAGCAGCGTTAGCGGGAGCTGGGATACGCAGTATTTT. Amino acid sequence: CASSVSGSWDTQYF. This chain uses TRBV9 with TRBJ2-3; 9 bases align to TRBD2. This CDR3 region has 14 residues. Germline lookup yields CDR1 SGDLS and CDR2 YYNGEE. J lost 6 bases, V lost 2 bases, and 4 bases had no gene match.

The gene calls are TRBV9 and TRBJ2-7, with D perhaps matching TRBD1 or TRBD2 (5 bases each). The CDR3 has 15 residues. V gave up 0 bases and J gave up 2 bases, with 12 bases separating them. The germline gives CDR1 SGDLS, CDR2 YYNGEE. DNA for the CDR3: TGTGCCAGCAGCGTAGGGGGGACCACTACCTACGAGCAGTACTTC. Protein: CASSVGGTTTYEQYF.

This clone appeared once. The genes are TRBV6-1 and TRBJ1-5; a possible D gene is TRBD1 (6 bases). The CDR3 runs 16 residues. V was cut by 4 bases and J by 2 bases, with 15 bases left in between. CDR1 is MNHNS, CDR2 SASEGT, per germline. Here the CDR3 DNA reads TGTGCCAGCAGTGTATACGGGGGCTGGGGCAATCAGCCCCAGCATTTT. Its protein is CASSVYGGWGNQPQHF.